What follows are 17 T cell receptor beta chains derived from one specimen sequenced in a study of T-cell memory formation after mild COVID-19. TCRdb reanalysed the 5' RACE reads using MiXCR and keeps one entry per CDR3 protein. The sample shows over 120,000 distinct CDR3 sequences, 15% to 20% of them seen only once. Sequenced input: PBMCs or a T cell subset sorted from them (not recorded which). These receptors originate from an adult woman who had mild COVID-19 (a few samples of this study predate the infection). Cell type and time point are not known.

The sample holds one count of this clonotype. The rearrangement links TRBV6-5 to TRBJ1-2; D is ambiguous. Trimming removed 6 bases from V and 7 bases from J, with 12 bases in between. The CDR3 has 12 residues. CDR1 and CDR2 (germline): MNHEY, SVGAGI. CDR3: CASSQRTGGYTF. Written as DNA, the CDR3 is TGTGCCAGCAGCCAACGGACGGGTGGCTACACCTTC.

The chain recombines TRBV12-3 or TRBV12-4 with TRBJ2-1, with D unclear. CDR3 length equals 11 residues. V was pared by 3 bases and J by 13 bases, with 10 bases between. The DNA of the CDR3 is TGTGCCAGCAGTTTCGGTAAAGGACAGTTCTTC. Encoded protein: CASSFGKGQFF.

The chain joins TRBV7-2 to TRBJ1-6; tentatively, D is TRBD1 (5 bases). CDR1 is SGHTA and CDR2 is FQGNSA in the germline V gene. Trimming left V 1 base short and J 7 bases short, with 14 bases between. There are 16 residues in the CDR3. CDR3 sequence reads: CASSLVWGVTNSPLHF. In DNA form, the CDR3 reads TGTGCCAGCAGCTTAGTTTGGGGGGTCACGAATTCACCCCTCCACTTT.

This rearrangement joins TRBV7-9 to TRBJ2-5; 13 bases map to TRBD2. The CDR3 has 15 amino acids. V was clipped by 5 bases and J by 4 bases; unmatched bases: 4. The germline V gene encodes CDR1 SEHNR and CDR2 FQNEAQ (reference sequence). The CDR3 protein is CASSVRLAGGETQYF. Written as DNA, the CDR3 is TGTGCCAGCAGCGTACGACTAGCGGGGGGAGAGACCCAGTACTTC.

The CDR3 sequence: CASSERTGGEKLFF. The CDR3 bases are TGTGCCAGCAGTGAAAGGACAGGGGGTGAAAAACTGTTTTTT. The chain recombines TRBV2 with TRBJ1-4, with 10 bases identical to TRBD1. After removal of 2 bases from V and 7 bases from J, the junction contained 1 base not matched to a gene. CDR1 is SNHLY and CDR2 is FYNNEI in the germline V gene. The CDR3 totals 14 residues. The full variable domain, with the rest looked up from reference TRBV2 and TRBJ1-4, is EPEVTQTPSHQVTQMGQEVILRCVPISNHLYFYWYRQILGQKVEFLVSFYNNEISEKSEIFDDQFSVERPDGSNFTLKIRSTKLEDSAMYFCASSERTGGEKLFFGSGTQLSVL.

This chain links TRBV19 with TRBJ2-2, with TRBD1 as a possible D gene (6 bases). V was trimmed by 6 bases and J by 4 bases, leaving 12 bases between them. Germline V gene lookup returns CDR1 LNHDA and CDR2 SQIVND (reference sequence). The CDR3 runs to 14 residues. CDR3 in DNA: TGTGCCAGTAGCGAGACAGGACCCACCGGGGAGCTGTTTTTT. Translating gives CASSETGPTGELFF.

In its sample, this clonotype was seen many times. The chain recombines TRBV7-3 with TRBJ2-3, with 8 bases matching TRBD2. The germline gives CDR1 SGHTA, CDR2 FQGTGA. The junction had 11 bases not matched to a gene; V was cut back by 5 bases and J by 4 bases. This CDR3 is 16 amino acids long. The CDR3 loop is CASSPGRGLESDTQYF. The DNA for the CDR3 is TGTGCCAGCAGCCCGGGGCGGGGACTAGAGTCAGATACGCAGTATTTT.

This clonotype was detected ten times or more. The chain's CDR3 is CASTLERWGGEQFF. The CDR3 coding sequence is TGTGCCAGCACCCTCGAACGCTGGGGCGGGGAGCAGTTCTTC. The V gene is TRBV5-5, the J gene TRBJ2-1; D may correspond to TRBD1 or TRBD2 (5 bases each). V shed 6 bases and J shed 10 bases, with 20 bases lying between them. This CDR3 is 14 amino acids long. The V gene's germline CDR1 is SGHKS and CDR2 YYEKEE (reference sequence).

The rearrangement uses TRBV7-2 and TRBJ2-5; 8 bases are a match to TRBD2. The germline V gene has CDR1 SGHTA and CDR2 FQGNSA. The CDR3 loop spans 16 amino acids. V lost 4 bases to trimming and J lost 5 bases; unmatched junction nucleotides: 12. CDR3 sequence (DNA): TGTGCCAGCAGCTACCCGGGAGCGGGAGCGGGGGAGACCCAGTACTTC. Its protein is CASSYPGAGAGETQYF. The full variable domain, rest sourced from reference TRBV7-2 and TRBJ2-5, is GAGVSQSPSNKVTEKGKDVELRCDPISGHTALYWYRQSLGQGLEFLIYFQGNSAPDKSGLPSDRFSAERTGGSVSTLTIQRTQQEDSAVYLCASSYPGAGAGETQYFGPGTRLLVL.

This clonotype turned up a few times. The chain uses TRBV7-2 and TRBJ2-7; possible D gene TRBD2, 5 bases. In germline, CDR1 is SGHTA, CDR2 FQGNSA. The CDR3 contains 11 residues. Trimming stripped 5 bases from V and 4 bases from J, with 6 bases between. In nucleotides, the CDR3 is TGTGCCAGCAGCGGACTTTACGAGCAGTACTTC. Protein: CASSGLYEQYF.

V and J are TRBV5-1 and TRBJ1-4; the match to TRBD1 covers 7 bases. Germline values: CDR1 SGHRS, CDR2 YFSETQ. The CDR3 runs 15 residues. The J segment lost 5 bases and the V segment lost 7 bases, leaving 11 bases of the junction unmatched. CDR3 DNA sequence: TGCGCCAGCGGAATTGCAGGGGGGGGAAATGAAAAACTGTTTTTT. It codes for CASGIAGGGNEKLFF.

This clonotype was seen only a few times. An end of the junction differs from the germline gene, which may be a read error. The genes are TRBV9 and TRBJ1-1; tentative D call: TRBD1 (5 bases). The CDR3 is 15 amino acids. The germline gives CDR1 SGDLS, CDR2 YYNGEE. The CDR3 region is CASSPDPGHKPPPLF. CDR3 DNA sequence: TGTGCCAGCAGCCCAGATCCAGGACACAAACCACCCCCACTTTTT.

In its sample, this clonotype was seen a few times. The rearrangement uses TRBV7-9 and TRBJ1-6; D is perhaps TRBD1 (5 bases). This CDR3 contains 14 residues. V was trimmed by 5 bases and J by 9 bases, leaving 14 bases between them. Per germline, CDR1 SEHNR and CDR2 FQNEAQ (reference sequence). This CDR3 is CASSGTQVGSPLHF. The CDR3 bases are TGTGCCAGCAGCGGGACGCAGGTCGGTTCACCCCTCCACTTT.

V and J are TRBV7-9 and TRBJ1-4, with no clear D. The V end lost 6 bases, the J end lost 4 bases, and 15 bases lay between the germline ends. The CDR3 extends over 15 amino acids. Per germline, CDR1 SEHNR and CDR2 FQNEAQ (reference sequence). CDR3 amino acids: CASSLRRQINEKLFF. The CDR3 DNA reads as TGTGCCAGCAGTCTAAGACGGCAGATTAATGAAAAACTGTTTTTT.

J is TRBJ1-2 and V is TRBV6-6, with D hard to call. Germline loops: CDR1 MNHNY, CDR2 SVGAGI (reference sequence). Trimming took 5 bases from V and 2 from J, leaving 9 bases between them. The CDR3 loop spans 13 amino acids. DNA for the CDR3: TGTGCCAGCAGTGCGGGCGGGAACTATGGCTACACCTTC. As protein: CASSAGGNYGYTF.

This clonotype was observed a handful of times. The chain couples TRBV2 to TRBJ2-3; D gene ambiguous. Per the germline V gene, CDR1 is SNHLY and CDR2 is FYNNEI. There are 15 residues in the CDR3. Trimming pared 8 bases from V and 1 base from J, leaving 16 bases between. CDR3 coding DNA: TGTGCCAGCGAGACACACGCGCTGGGCACAGATACGCAGTATTTT. It is translated as CASETHALGTDTQYF.

The chain carries TRBV12-3 or TRBV12-4 and TRBJ2-7, with TRBD2 matching over 13 bases. With V trimmed by 3 bases and J by 11 bases, 7 bases remained unmatched. CDR3 size: 14 residues. CDR3 DNA sequence: TGTGCCAGCAGTTTGACCGGGACTAGCGGGGATAAGTACTTC. It is translated as CASSLTGTSGDKYF.